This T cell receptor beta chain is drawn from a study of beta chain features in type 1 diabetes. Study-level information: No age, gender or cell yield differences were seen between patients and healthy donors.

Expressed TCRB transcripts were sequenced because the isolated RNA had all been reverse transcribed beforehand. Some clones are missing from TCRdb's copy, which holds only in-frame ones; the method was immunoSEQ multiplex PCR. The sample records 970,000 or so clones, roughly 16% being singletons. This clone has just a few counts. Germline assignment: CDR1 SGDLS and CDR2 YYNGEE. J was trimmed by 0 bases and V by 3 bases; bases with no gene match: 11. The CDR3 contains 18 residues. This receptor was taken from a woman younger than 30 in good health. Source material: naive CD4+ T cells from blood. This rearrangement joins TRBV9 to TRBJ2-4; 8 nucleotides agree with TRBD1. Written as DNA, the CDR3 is TGTGCCAGCAGCGCGACAGGGGCTGGCGGCCAAGCCAAAAACATTCAGTACTTC. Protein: CASSATGAGGQAKNIQYF.